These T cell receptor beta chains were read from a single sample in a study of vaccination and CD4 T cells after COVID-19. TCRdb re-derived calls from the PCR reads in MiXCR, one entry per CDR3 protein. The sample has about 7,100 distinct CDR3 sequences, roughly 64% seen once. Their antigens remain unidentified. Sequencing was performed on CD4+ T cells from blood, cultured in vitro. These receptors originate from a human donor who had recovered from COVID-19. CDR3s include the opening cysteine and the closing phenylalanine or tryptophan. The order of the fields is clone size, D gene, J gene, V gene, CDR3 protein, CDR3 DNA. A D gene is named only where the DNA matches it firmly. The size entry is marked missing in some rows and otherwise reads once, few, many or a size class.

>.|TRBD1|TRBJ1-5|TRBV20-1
CSASKTGGDQPQHF
TGCAGTGCTAGCAAGACAGGGGGAGACCAGCCCCAGCATTTT
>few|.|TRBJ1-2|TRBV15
CATSRAVGLSYYGYTF
TGTGCCACCAGCAGAGCGGTAGGGTTGAGTTACTATGGCTACACCTTC
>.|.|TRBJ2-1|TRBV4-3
CASSQDGAGRDYNEQFF
TGCGCCAGCAGCCAAGACGGCGCGGGAAGAGACTACAATGAGCAGTTCTTC
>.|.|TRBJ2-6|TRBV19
CASTMWSGANVLTF
TGTGCCAGTACAATGTGGTCTGGGGCCAACGTCCTGACTTTC
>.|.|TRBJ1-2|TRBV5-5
CASSLVITDGYTF
TGTGCCAGCAGCTTGGTAATAACAGATGGCTACACCTTC
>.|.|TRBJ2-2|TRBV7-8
CASSLLVGAGELFF
TGTGCCAGCAGCTTGCTAGTGGGGGCCGGGGAGCTGTTTTTT
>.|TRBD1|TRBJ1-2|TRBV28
CASSFFMGTGEGYTF
TGTGCCAGCAGTTTTTTTATGGGGACAGGGGAGGGCTACACCTTC
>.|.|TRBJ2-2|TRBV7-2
CASSSTDTGELFF
TGTGCCAGCAGCTCGACAGACACCGGGGAGCTGTTTTTT
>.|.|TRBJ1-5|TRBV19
CASRHKGENQPQHF
TGTGCCAGTAGGCATAAGGGAGAGAATCAGCCCCAGCATTTT
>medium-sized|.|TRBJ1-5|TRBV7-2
CASSLAPTSPQGRSNQPQHF
TGTGCCAGCAGCTTAGCGCCGACAAGCCCGCAGGGGCGCTCCAATCAGCCCCAGCATTTT
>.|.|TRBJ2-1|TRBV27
CASSGGGSYNEQFF
TGTGCCAGCAGTGGGGGCGGTTCCTACAATGAGCAGTTCTTC
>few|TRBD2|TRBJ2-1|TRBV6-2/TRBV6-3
CASSYYREGVKFF
TGTGCCAGCAGTTACTATCGGGAGGGCGTAAAGTTCTTC
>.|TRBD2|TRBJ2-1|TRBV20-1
CSASGRANEQFF
TGCAGTGCTAGCGGGAGGGCCAATGAGCAGTTCTTC
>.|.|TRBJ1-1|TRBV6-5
CASSYSEGGKAFF
TGTGCCAGCAGTTACTCGGAGGGGGGCAAAGCTTTCTTT
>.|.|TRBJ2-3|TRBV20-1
CSARLAGGTDTQYF
TGCAGTGCTAGACTGGCAGGGGGCACAGATACGCAGTATTTT
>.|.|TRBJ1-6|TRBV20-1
CSATYRGLANNSPLHF
TGCAGTGCTACTTACCGGGGGCTAGCGAATAATTCACCCCTCCACTTT
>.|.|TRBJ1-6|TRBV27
CASSLERRNSPLHF
TGTGCCAGCAGTTTAGAGCGTCGGAATTCACCCCTCCACTTT
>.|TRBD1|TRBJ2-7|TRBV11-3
CASSKRTGLKTYEQYF
TGTGCCAGCAGCAAGAGGACAGGGTTGAAAACCTACGAGCAGTACTTC
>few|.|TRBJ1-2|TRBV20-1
CSTGRADGYTF
TGCAGTACCGGACGGGCAGACGGCTACACCTTC
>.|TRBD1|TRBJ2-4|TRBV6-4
CASSDPPEDREGTNEAKNIQYF
TGTGCCAGCAGTGACCCCCCCGAGGACAGGGAAGGTACAAATGAAGCCAAAAACATTCAGTACTTC
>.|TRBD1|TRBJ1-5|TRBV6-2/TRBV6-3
CASKQTGFYIQPQHF
TGTGCCAGCAAACAGACAGGGTTCTACATTCAGCCCCAGCATTTT
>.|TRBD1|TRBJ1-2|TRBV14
CASSLGQGYVYTF
TGTGCCAGCAGCCTGGGACAGGGCTACGTCTACACCTTC
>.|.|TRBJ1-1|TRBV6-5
CASSYEEGMNTEAFF
TGTGCCAGCAGTTACGAGGAGGGGATGAACACTGAAGCTTTCTTT
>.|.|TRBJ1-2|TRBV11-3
CASSQGLYGYTF
TGTGCCAGCAGCCAAGGCCTCTATGGCTACACCTTC
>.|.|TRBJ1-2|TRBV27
CASSPIDRGNYGYTF
TGTGCCAGCAGCCCAATTGATAGGGGGAACTATGGCTACACCTTC
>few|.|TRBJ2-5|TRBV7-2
CASSVGIQETQYF
TGTGCCAGCTCCGTGGGTATCCAAGAGACCCAGTACTTC
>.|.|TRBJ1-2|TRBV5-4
CASRPVNGPNVGGYTF
TGTGCCAGCAGACCTGTGAACGGCCCGAATGTAGGTGGCTACACCTTC
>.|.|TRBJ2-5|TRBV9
CASSGNQETQYF
TGTGCCAGCAGCGGGAACCAAGAGACCCAGTACTTC
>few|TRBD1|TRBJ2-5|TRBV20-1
CSARDTTGGSPQYF
TGCAGTGCTAGAGATACCACAGGGGGTTCGCCCCAGTACTTC
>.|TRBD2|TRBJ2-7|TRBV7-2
CASSLRTSGIPNPYEQYF
TGTGCCAGCAGCTTACGGACTAGCGGGATCCCCAATCCCTACGAGCAGTACTTC
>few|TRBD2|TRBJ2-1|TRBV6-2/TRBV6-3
CASNNGREQFF
TGTGCCAGCAATAACGGGAGGGAGCAGTTCTTC
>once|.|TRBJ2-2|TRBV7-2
CASSGFPAGELFF
TGTGCCAGCAGCGGATTCCCTGCCGGGGAGCTGTTTTTT
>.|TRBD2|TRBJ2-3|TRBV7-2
CASSLGRLAGEDTQYF
TGTGCCAGCAGCTTAGGAAGACTAGCGGGAGAAGATACGCAGTATTTT
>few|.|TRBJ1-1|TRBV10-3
CAIGGSGRAEAFF
TGTGCCATCGGAGGGAGCGGGCGCGCTGAAGCTTTCTTT
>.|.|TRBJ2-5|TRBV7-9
CASSSQKETQYF
TGTGCCAGCAGCTCACAAAAAGAGACCCAGTACTTC
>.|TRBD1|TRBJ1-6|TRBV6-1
CAGQGGNSPLHF
TGTGCCGGACAGGGAGGTAATTCACCCCTCCACTTT
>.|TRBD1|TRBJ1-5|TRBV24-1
CATSPGQGYQPQHF
TGTGCCACCAGTCCAGGACAGGGCTATCAGCCCCAGCATTTT
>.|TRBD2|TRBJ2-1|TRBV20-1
CGAPGLAGGPQFF
TGCGGTGCCCCAGGACTAGCGGGGGGACCACAGTTCTTC
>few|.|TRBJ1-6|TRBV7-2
CASSPYNSPLHF
TGTGCCAGCAGCCCTTATAATTCACCCCTCCACTTT
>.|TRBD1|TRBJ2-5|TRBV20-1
CSARNRDRGGETQYF
TGCAGTGCTAGAAACCGGGACAGGGGGGGAGAGACCCAGTACTTC
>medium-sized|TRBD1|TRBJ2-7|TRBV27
CASGVRQGSSGEQYF
TGTGCCAGCGGTGTCCGACAGGGGAGCTCGGGCGAGCAGTACTTC
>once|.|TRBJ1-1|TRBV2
CASSGQGWGTEAFF
TGTGCCAGCAGTGGTCAGGGTTGGGGCACTGAAGCTTTCTTT
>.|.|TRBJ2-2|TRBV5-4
CASSRKPQNTGELFF
TGTGCCAGCAGCCGGAAACCCCAGAACACCGGGGAGCTGTTTTTT
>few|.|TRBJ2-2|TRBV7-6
CASSLVVNTGELFF
TGTGCCAGCAGCTTAGTGGTAAACACCGGGGAGCTGTTTTTT
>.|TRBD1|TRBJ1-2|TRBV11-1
CASSSPGQGAYGYTF
TGTGCCAGCAGCTCACCGGGACAGGGCGCCTATGGCTACACCTTC
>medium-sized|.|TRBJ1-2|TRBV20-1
CSARDQTNYGYTF
TGCAGTGCTAGAGACCAGACTAACTATGGCTACACCTTC
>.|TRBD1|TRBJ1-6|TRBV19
CASVKRTGYNSPLHF
TGTGCCAGTGTTAAAAGGACAGGTTACAATTCACCCCTCCACTTT
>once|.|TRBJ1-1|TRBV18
CASSFQSNTEAFF
TGTGCCAGCTCCTTCCAAAGTAACACTGAAGCTTTCTTT
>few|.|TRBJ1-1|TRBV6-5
CASSYRITEAFF
TGTGCCAGCAGTTACCGCATCACTGAAGCTTTCTTT
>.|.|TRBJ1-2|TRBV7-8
CASSRGGANYGYTF
TGTGCCAGCAGCCGTGGAGGGGCTAACTATGGCTACACCTTC
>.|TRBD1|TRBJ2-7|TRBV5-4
CASSVQGAVEQYF
TGTGCCAGCAGCGTACAGGGGGCGGTCGAGCAGTACTTC
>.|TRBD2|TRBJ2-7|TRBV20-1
CSASTLAGEAEQYF
TGCAGTGCTAGTACACTAGCGGGAGAGGCTGAGCAGTACTTC
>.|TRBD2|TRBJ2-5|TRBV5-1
CASSLEGGETQYF
TGCGCCAGCAGCTTGGAGGGAGGGGAGACCCAGTACTTC
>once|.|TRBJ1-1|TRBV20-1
CSAPGAGHTEAFF
TGCAGTGCTCCTGGGGCCGGACACACTGAAGCTTTCTTT
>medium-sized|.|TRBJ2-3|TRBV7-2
CASSSRGEATQYF
TGTGCCAGCAGCTCACGCGGGGAAGCTACGCAGTATTTT